What follows is one TCR beta chain and its context. Its binding antigen is unknown. The input lacks base qualities; no much larger clone sits a single base away. CDR1 SGHDN and CDR2 FVKESK are derived from the germline V gene. The V and J ends are trimmed by 4 bases and 8 bases, leaving 14 bases between them. The CDR3 measures 13 amino acids from cysteine to phenylalanine. Only the CDR3 DNA is retained, 39 bases long and in frame from the first base. The library came from the immunoSEQ multiplex PCR assay. A mixture of 60 forward primers for TCR Vbeta segments and 13 reverse primers for TCR Jbeta segments was used in the multiplex PCR. Amplification of the CDR3 region of rearranged TCR beta genes was performed with a multiplex PCR assay on genomic DNA. On the Illumina HiSeq System, the amplified TCR beta libraries were sequenced as 87-base-pair reads. Turning to the authors' computational methods: Across the 600 to 700 repertoires, a later analysis counted 75 million to 90 million unique TCR beta chains, 9.5 million to 13 million of which were shared by at least two donors. A nearest-neighbor algorithm error-corrected the raw reads and collapsed the reads into unique sequences, merging closely related sequences to remove PCR and sequencing errors. CDR3 sequences were aligned to IMGT reference sequences to assign V, D and J gene segments. For a sequence to be retained, a match of at least six nucleotides was required to both a V gene segment and a J gene segment. Rearrangements were called productive when the CDR3 lacked stop codons and stayed in frame with V and J; all others were non-productive. CDR3 was defined by IMGT convention, running from the second conserved V-encoded cysteine to the conserved J-encoded phenylalanine. The earlier analysis of approximately 500 of the donors excluded sequences that lacked an unambiguous match to a single V gene segment. An earlier analysis of a few hundred of the donors classified V segments as functional when productive rearrangements were above 56.7% and as segregating when the standard deviation between donors was above 5%. To diagnose cytomegalovirus status from the catalog of TCR beta chain sequences, a statistical classification framework was built. In a later analysis, TCR nucleotide sequences were compared against IMGT/GENE-DB human TR gene sequences so that V and J genes could be assigned. The TCRdist pipeline was used in a later analysis to assign CDR3 sequences and most-parsimonious VDJ recombination scenarios. In a later analysis, every TCR beta chain was defined by the combination of its CDR3 amino acid sequence and its V-gene family, and reads without a unique V-gene family were dropped. As a way to deal with suspected cross-contamination and a sequencing artifact, a later analysis dropped hundreds of nucleotide sequences that were highly shared and had low generation probability. In a later analysis, a clonal expansion index for each public chain was calculated from normalized within-repertoire ranks of inferred template counts. In a later analysis, generation probabilities were computed using a VDJ recombination model fitted to out-of-frame rearrangements, and the results were checked against IGoR. A later analysis scored TCR-TCR, TCR-HLA and TCR-CMV co-occurrence with hypergeometric tests, applying a repertoire-size bias correction to TCR pairs. False discovery rates were estimated in a later analysis by permuting HLA or CMV assignments 20 times. In a later analysis, co-occurring TCRs were grouped using DBSCAN, with TCRdist sequence similarity added in when clustering inside HLA-allele-positive subsets. Repertoires with fewer than 30,000 or more than 120,000 public chains were left out of co-occurrence clustering, as were about five repertoires with anomalous nucleotide sharing. The table comes from immuneACCESS by way of TCRdb, which keeps in-frame sequences with V and J called. Part of the clones is missing from these tables; in studies checked, under half for an unresolved V gene and the rest for unknown reasons. D and trimming come from the DNA, and the V and J calls and clone size come from that table. A total of about 100,000 clones appear in this sample, about 70% of them only once. Of the sample, 4.8% is held by the ten largest clones.

This sample is drawn from a study of cytomegalovirus exposure and HLA in healthy donors (dated by TCRdb to about 2017). A note on the overall study: According to an earlier analysis of 450 to 650 of the donors, some 180 million T cells yielded roughly 110 million unique TCR beta sequences and 276 Gb of sequence data. An early release covering roughly 600 HLA-typed donors comprised roughly 300 gigabases of sequencing data and 85 million to 100 million unique TCR sequences. Among the approximately 400 genotyped donors, roughly 80% belonged to the genetic ancestry cluster associated with self-reported Caucasian donors. The study was designed to test whether signatures of past pathogen exposure could be identified by cataloging public T cell receptors. The study used immunosequencing to profile the T cell repertoires of 670 or so subjects and linked those repertoires to cytomegalovirus serostatus. A separate validation cohort of 100 to 150 different subjects was used in addition to the approximately 700-subject first cohort. To predict cytomegalovirus infection status, the study brought together high-throughput TCR immunosequencing, statistical association of individual TCRs with disease status, and machine learning. To study patterns of TCR occurrence, a later analysis re-analyzed previously published TCR beta repertoires from hundreds of donors and added high-resolution HLA genotyping. Rather than using new phenotypic data, the later analysis identified candidate immune exposures from TCR beta sequences and from how often those sequences occurred across donors. In an earlier analysis of 587 of the donors, high-throughput TCR beta sequencing was used to judge whether each TCR beta V gene segment behaved as functional or pseudogenic. Donor age, sex, ethnicity and CMV serostatus were collected together with the repertoire data. Genome-wide SNP genotypes for about 65% of the roughly 670 donors were used in a later genetic analysis, which treated that subset as a discovery cohort. Every repertoire in the discovery cohort had been generated on one and the same sequencing platform. Class I and class II HLA loci were covered by the typing at four-digit resolution. The number of donors typed differed by locus, with about 629-640 for A, B, C, DRB1 and DQB1, around 500 for DQA1, approximately 570 for DPA1, and some 440 for DPB1. Four to six DR-DQ haplotypes were handled as single units for association and clustering, since linkage in the cohort was strong. Among about 390 genotyped donors of the cohort, an average of about 240,000 unique TCR beta nucleotide sequences were sequenced per donor, around a sixth of them non-productive.

What the authors observed across the whole study: A later genetic analysis reported fewer N-insertions in productive TCRs among donors in an Asian-associated ancestry cluster than the roughly 720-donor mean. Most CMV-associated TCR beta chains appeared to be HLA-restricted in a later analysis, and the HLA associations seemed to be driven largely by CMV exposure. The authors suggested that the approach could potentially be extended to other disease states and immunological phenotypes. Roughly 15 rarely observed V segments, including chromosome 9 orphons, were excluded from the earlier analysis of several hundred of the donors because counts were too low. In a later analysis, HLA-associated TCR beta chains showed more clonal expansion and lower generation probabilities than non-associated chains that were equally common. According to a later analysis, TCR association rates differed among HLA loci, with DRB1 alleles showing the most associated TCRs and HLA-C alleles showing the fewest. Correlated functional status among segregating V segments might be attributable to linkage disequilibrium, but an unknown experimental factor could not be ruled out. Specific HLA alleles were associated with roughly 16,000 TCR beta sequences at a false discovery rate of 0.05 in a later analysis. This cohort had only TCR beta chains sequenced, and the lack of alpha or paired-chain data limited which features could be detected. Roughly uniform sequencing depth across donors was assumed in presence/absence analyses, although this assumption may not hold. Because some donors lacked HLA typing at each locus, the association tests relied only on the typed subset. When HLA alleles, especially DR and DQ, strongly co-occurred, attributing TCR associations to individual alleles was difficult. The study gave a list of some 150 TCR beta chains associated with cytomegalovirus. In vitro tests confirmed that three of the cytomegalovirus-associated TCR beta chains recognize cytomegalovirus antigens. The only immune exposure information available for the cohort was CMV serostatus. V-gene and J-gene trimming of TCR beta chains was associated with a missense DCLRE1C variant in a later genetic analysis, and the association was replicated in an independent cohort. A further reported finding was that TCR beta sequences accurately predicted the HLA-A and HLA-B alleles for most subjects in the first cohort. A group of highly shared sequence variants was considered likely to be a technical artifact of the sequencing pipeline. Most TCR sequences were seen in very few donors, while some public TCRs were found in many individuals. In an earlier analysis of 587 of the donors, most TCR beta V segments appeared in productive rearrangements about 90% or about 30% of the time, broadly matching IMGT annotations. A later analysis reported that several top co-occurrence clusters appeared linked to parvovirus B19, influenza, CMV and Epstein-Barr virus. In both the original and validation cohorts, the classifier was reported to diagnose cytomegalovirus status with high specificity and sensitivity. The 87-base-pair reads could not distinguish some IMGT-functional V segments, including TRBV6-2 and TRBV6-3, so those segments were excluded.

The cohort comprised approximately 700 healthy bone marrow donors. All cohort members were sampled while nominally healthy, although unrecorded immune exposures were likely present. The donor was CMV seropositive and was included in the group of some 290 seropositive cohort members. A peripheral blood sample was provided by each donor, and peripheral blood mononuclear cells were used for TCR beta sequencing. The Qiagen DNeasy Blood Extraction Kit was used to extract genomic DNA from the blood cell samples. The chain is made from TRBV14 and TRBJ1-2, with the D gene not confidently named. Sequenced input: PBMCs. The TCR comes from a woman under 30 in good health and CMV-seropositive. The nucleotides are TGTGCCAGCAGCCCCAGACAAGAGTGGGGCTACACCTTC. Translated, it gives CASSPRQEWGYTF.